This T cell receptor (beta chain) came from a study of cytomegalovirus exposure and HLA in healthy donors. This clone was recorded once. The target antigen is unknown. In the PCR, 60 Vbeta and 13 Jbeta primers were used. The repertoire was sequenced with immunoSEQ multiplex PCR; TCRdb's copy has only in-frame clones and lacks some. Found here are 120,000 or so clones, 70% to 80% of them singletons; the top ten hold more than 7%. Germline-derived CDR1 and CDR2 are LGHNA and YNFKEQ. The CDR3 has 14 residues. Trimming took 1 base from V and 5 from J; bases not matched to a gene: 0. Study-wide findings and caveats: There were several of the most significant clusters that appeared linked to common viral pathogens in a later analysis.

This sequence joins TRBV4-2 and TRBJ2-3, with 10 positions matching TRBD2. Specimen: PBMCs. The sequence derives from a woman between 45 and 65 years old in good health and CMV-seropositive. In DNA form, the CDR3 reads TGTGCCAGCAGCCAAGGGACTAGCGGAGATACGCAGTATTTT. Its protein is CASSQGTSGDTQYF.